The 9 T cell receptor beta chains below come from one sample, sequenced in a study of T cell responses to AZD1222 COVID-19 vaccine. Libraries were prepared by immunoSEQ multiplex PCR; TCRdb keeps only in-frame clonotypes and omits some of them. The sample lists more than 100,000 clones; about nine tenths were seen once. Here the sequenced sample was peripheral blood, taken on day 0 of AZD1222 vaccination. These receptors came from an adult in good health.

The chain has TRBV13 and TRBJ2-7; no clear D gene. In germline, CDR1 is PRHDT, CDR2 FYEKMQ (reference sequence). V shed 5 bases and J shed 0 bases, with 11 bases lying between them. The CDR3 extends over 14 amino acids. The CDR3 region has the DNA TGTGCCAGCAGCGCGATCAGTAACTCCTACGAGCAGTACTTC. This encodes CASSAISNSYEQYF. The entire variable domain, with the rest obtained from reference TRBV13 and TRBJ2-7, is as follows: AAGVIQSPRHLIKEKRETATLKCYPIPRHDTVYWYQQGPGQDPQFLISFYEKMQSDKGSIPDRFSAQQFSDYHSELNMSSLELGDSALYFCASSAISNSYEQYFGPGTRLTVT.

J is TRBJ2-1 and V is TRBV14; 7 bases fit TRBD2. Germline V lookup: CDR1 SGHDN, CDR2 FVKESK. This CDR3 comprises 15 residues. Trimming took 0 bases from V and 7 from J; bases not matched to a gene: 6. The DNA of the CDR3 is TGTGCCAGCAGCCAAGATCGGACTAGTGGTAATGAGCAGTTCTTC. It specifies CASSQDRTSGNEQFF.

CDR3 in amino acids: CASSSGTSGGGNEQFF. CDR3 nucleotide sequence: TGCGCCAGCAGCTCCGGGACTAGCGGGGGTGGGAATGAGCAGTTCTTC. This chain connects TRBV4-1 to TRBJ2-1, with 14 bases that match TRBD2. The CDR3 loop spans 16 amino acids. V lost 5 bases and J lost 7; bases outside the gene matches: 7. Germline V gene data show CDR1 as MGHRA and CDR2 as YSYEKL.

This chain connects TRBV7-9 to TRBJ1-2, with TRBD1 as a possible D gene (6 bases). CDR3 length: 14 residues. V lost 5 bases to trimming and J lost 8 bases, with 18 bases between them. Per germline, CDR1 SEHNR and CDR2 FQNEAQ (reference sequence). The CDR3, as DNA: TGTGCCAGCAGCAACAGGGCCAAGACGTCCGGCTACACCTTC. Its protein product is CASSNRAKTSGYTF. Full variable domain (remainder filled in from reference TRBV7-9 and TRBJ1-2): DTGVSQNPRHKITKRGQNVTFRCDPISEHNRLYWYRQTLGQGPEFLTYFQNEAQLEKSRLLSDRFSAERPKGSFSTLEIQRTEQGDSAMYLCASSNRAKTSGYTFGSGTRLTVV.

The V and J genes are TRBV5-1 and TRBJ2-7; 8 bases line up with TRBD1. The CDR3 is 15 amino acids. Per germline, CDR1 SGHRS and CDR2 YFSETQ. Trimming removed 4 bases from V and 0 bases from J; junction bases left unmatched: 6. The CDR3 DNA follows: TGCGCCAGCAGCCGAACAGGGGGTCCCTCCTACGAGCAGTACTTC. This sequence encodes CASSRTGGPSYEQYF.

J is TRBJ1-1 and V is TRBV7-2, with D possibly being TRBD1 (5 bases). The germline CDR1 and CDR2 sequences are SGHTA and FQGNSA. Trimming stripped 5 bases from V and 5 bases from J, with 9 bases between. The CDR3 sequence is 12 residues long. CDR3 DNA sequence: TGTGCCAGCAGCCTGGGGCGTACTGAAGCTTTCTTT. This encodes CASSLGRTEAFF.

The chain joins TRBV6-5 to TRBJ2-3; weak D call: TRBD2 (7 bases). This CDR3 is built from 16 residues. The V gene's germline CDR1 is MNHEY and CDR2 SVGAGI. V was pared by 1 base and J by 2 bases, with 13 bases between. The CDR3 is CASSYFAGALTDTQYF. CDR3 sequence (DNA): TGTGCCAGCAGTTACTTCGCGGGGGCCCTCACAGATACGCAGTATTTT.

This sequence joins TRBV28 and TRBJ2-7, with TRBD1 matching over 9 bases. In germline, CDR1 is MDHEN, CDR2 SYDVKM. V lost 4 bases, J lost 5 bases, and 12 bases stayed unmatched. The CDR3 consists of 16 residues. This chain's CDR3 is CASSSPHRGRLNEQYF. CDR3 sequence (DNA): TGTGCCAGCAGTTCCCCGCACAGGGGGCGGTTAAACGAGCAGTACTTC.

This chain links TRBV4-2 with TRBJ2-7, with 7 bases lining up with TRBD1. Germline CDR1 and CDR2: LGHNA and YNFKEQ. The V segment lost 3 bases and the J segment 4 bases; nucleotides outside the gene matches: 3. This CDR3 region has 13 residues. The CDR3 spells CASSHDREYEQYF. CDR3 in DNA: TGTGCCAGCAGCCACGACAGGGAGTACGAGCAGTACTTC.